The rows below give T cell receptor beta chains drawn from one sample of a study of PD-1 blockade in classical Hodgkin lymphoma. The table came from immunoSEQ multiplex PCR; TCRdb's copy has only in-frame clones and leaves some out. The sample has under 110,000 clones; roughly 90% are singletons. The sample consisted of peripheral blood mononuclear cells (PBMCs), taken before the second cycle of nivolumab. The receptors were sampled from a human donor with classical Hodgkin lymphoma. The CDR3 runs from the conserved cysteine through the conserved F or W. The D gene is left open where the match is weak. The size entry is marked missing in some rows and otherwise reads once, few, many or a size class.

length	size	V	J	D	CDR3	DNA
14	-	TRBV19	TRBJ1-1	-	CASSMELGAREAFF	TGTGCCAGTAGTATGGAATTAGGGGCGCGGGAAGCTTTCTTT
13	-	TRBV10-2	TRBJ2-5	-	CASSESNQETQYF	TGCGCCAGCAGTGAGTCGAACCAAGAGACCCAGTACTTC
12	once	TRBV9	TRBJ2-1	-	CASSETPLKRFF	TGTGCCAGCAGCGAGACCCCTTTAAAAAGGTTCTTC
12	-	TRBV9	TRBJ1-1	-	CASSVGGTEAFF	TGTGCCAGCAGCGTAGGGGGGACTGAAGCTTTCTTT
15	-	TRBV5-1	TRBJ2-7	-	CASSLTPQKTYEQYF	TGCGCCAGCAGCTTGACACCTCAAAAAACCTACGAGCAGTACTTC
15	-	TRBV19	TRBJ2-2	TRBD2	CASSFRGEDTGELFF	TGTGCCAGTAGTTTCCGGGGGGAGGACACCGGGGAGCTGTTTTTT
17	-	TRBV25-1	TRBJ2-7	TRBD1	CASSDITTGTGLYEQYF	TGTGCCAGCAGTGACATAACGACAGGGACGGGGCTTTACGAGCAGTACTTC
13	-	TRBV6-1	TRBJ2-3	-	CASSEERGGRQYF	TGTGCCAGCAGTGAAGAGAGGGGGGGTCGGCAGTATTTT
13	-	TRBV30	TRBJ1-5	-	CAWTPESNQPQHF	TGTGCCTGGACCCCTGAATCGAATCAGCCCCAGCATTTT
14	-	TRBV7-9	TRBJ2-2	TRBD2	CASTPGGNTGELFF	TGTGCCAGCACCCCGGGAGGGAACACCGGGGAGCTGTTTTTT
16	once	TRBV15	TRBJ2-2	TRBD1	CATSRGGQGNGGELFF	TGTGCCACCAGCAGAGGGGGACAGGGTAACGGCGGGGAGCTGTTTTTT